A selection of T cell receptor beta chains follows, all from one sample in a study of shared clonotypes between healthy human individuals. Generated by immunoSEQ multiplex PCR, the TCRdb table keeps only in-frame clones and is missing some. The sample consists of 1.6 million or so clones, about 98.5% of them appearing once. The sequenced sample was naive CD4+ T cells sorted from blood. The receptors here all came from a man aged 30 to 39 in good health. CDR3s include the opening cysteine and the closing phenylalanine or tryptophan. The order of the fields is V gene, D gene, J gene, clone size, CDR3 protein, CDR3 DNA. A D gene is named only where the DNA matches it firmly. A clone size is listed for some rows: how often the clone was seen (once, few, many), or a class if it is expanded.

>TRBV21-1|NA|TRBJ1-1|NA
CASSRGLEAFF
TGTGCCAGCAGCCGCGGCCTAGAAGCTTTCTTT
>TRBV28|NA|TRBJ1-1|NA
CAIRLRVGSDVSTEAFF
TGTGCCATCCGCTTAAGGGTAGGCTCGGACGTCAGCACTGAAGCTTTCTTT
>TRBV28|NA|TRBJ1-2|NA
CASRAYYGYTF
TGTGCCAGCAGAGCCTATTATGGCTACACCTTC
>TRBV10-3|TRBD1|TRBJ2-7|NA
CAIRGQGASYEQYF
TGTGCCATCAGGGGACAGGGGGCATCCTACGAGCAGTACTTC
>TRBV28|TRBD2|TRBJ2-2|NA
CASSLRGLARTGELFF
TGTGCCAGCAGTCTGCGTGGACTAGCAAGGACCGGGGAGCTGTTTTTT
>TRBV6-5|TRBD1|TRBJ2-7|NA
CASSWIAGTGAYEQYF
TGTGCCAGCAGTTGGATAGCCGGGACAGGGGCCTACGAGCAGTACTTC
>TRBV2|NA|TRBJ2-7|NA
CASSHDSSYEQYF
TGTGCCAGCAGCCACGACAGCTCCTACGAGCAGTACTTC
>TRBV5-1|TRBD2|TRBJ2-1|NA
CASSPGRASGRVYNEQFF
TGCGCCAGCAGCCCTGGCCGGGCTAGCGGGAGGGTTTACAATGAGCAGTTCTTC
>TRBV10-3|TRBD2|TRBJ2-7|NA
CAIKREDSYEQYF
TGTGCCATAAAGCGGGAAGATTCCTACGAGCAGTACTTC
>TRBV10-3|NA|TRBJ2-7|NA
CAISAARGRDEQYF
TGTGCCATCAGTGCGGCTAGAGGGCGCGACGAGCAGTACTTC
>TRBV28|NA|TRBJ2-7|NA
CASSTYSYEQYF
TGTGCCAGCAGTACTTATTCCTACGAGCAGTACTTC
>TRBV6-6|NA|TRBJ1-3|NA
CASSYSTPLGNTIYF
TGTGCCAGCAGTTACTCGACGCCGTTGGGAAACACCATATATTTT
>TRBV5-1|NA|TRBJ2-1|NA
CASSLRNSDNEQFF
TGCGCCAGCAGCTTAAGAAACAGCGACAATGAGCAGTTCTTC
>TRBV18|TRBD1|TRBJ1-4|NA
CASSAGTGLEKLFF
TGTGCCAGCTCAGCCGGGACAGGGCTTGAAAAACTGTTTTTT
>TRBV15|NA|TRBJ2-2|NA
CATSRDFGTGELFF
TGTGCCACCAGCAGAGATTTTGGCACCGGGGAGCTGTTTTTT
>TRBV5-8|NA|TRBJ1-2|NA
CASSYPGQGPPNYGYTF
TGTGCCAGCAGCTACCCCGGCCAGGGACCACCTAACTATGGCTACACCTTC
>TRBV6-5|TRBD1|TRBJ2-1|once
CATRWTGKNEQFF
TGTGCCACCAGGTGGACAGGAAAAAATGAGCAGTTCTTC
>TRBV5-4|TRBD1|TRBJ2-3|NA
CASSPRAGTGVDTQYF
TGTGCCAGCAGCCCGAGAGCCGGGACAGGGGTGGATACGCAGTATTTT
>TRBV19|NA|TRBJ2-5|NA
CASRAAGEETQYF
TGTGCCAGTAGGGCGGCGGGCGAAGAGACCCAGTACTTC
>TRBV19|TRBD1|TRBJ1-5|NA
CASSMDRGLPSNQPQHF
TGTGCCAGTAGTATGGACAGGGGGCTGCCTAGCAATCAGCCCCAGCATTTT
>TRBV2|TRBD1|TRBJ1-1|NA
CASMVRGRTEAFF
TGTGCCAGCATGGTAAGGGGGCGAACTGAAGCTTTCTTT
>TRBV18|NA|TRBJ2-1|NA
CASSPSQGTYNEQFF
TGTGCCAGCTCACCTTCACAGGGTACCTACAATGAGCAGTTCTTC
>TRBV4-3|NA|TRBJ2-2|NA
CASSQFRVSPGELFF
TGCGCCAGCAGCCAATTCCGGGTCTCCCCCGGGGAGCTGTTTTTT
>TRBV5-1|NA|TRBJ1-5|NA
CASSQDSNQPQHF
TGCGCCAGCAGCCAGGACAGCAATCAGCCCCAGCATTTT
>TRBV29-1|TRBD2|TRBJ2-7|NA
CSAPGGGLGEQYF
TGCAGCGCTCCGGGGGGAGGTCTCGGCGAGCAGTACTTC
>TRBV5-1|NA|TRBJ2-3|NA
CASSLESSQSTDTQYF
TGCGCCAGCAGCTTGGAATCTAGCCAGAGCACAGATACGCAGTATTTT
>TRBV30|NA|TRBJ2-5|NA
CAWSVGGETQYF
TGTGCCTGGAGTGTAGGAGGAGAGACCCAGTACTTC
>TRBV28|NA|TRBJ2-1|NA
CASTEFSGGSSYNEQFF
TGTGCCAGCACCGAATTTTCCGGAGGGAGCTCCTACAATGAGCAGTTCTTC
>TRBV14|NA|TRBJ1-3|NA
CASSPAGNTIYF
TGTGCCAGCAGCCCTGCCGGAAACACCATATATTTT
>TRBV15|NA|TRBJ2-7|NA
CATSRDRMRGEQYF
TGTGCCACCAGCAGAGATCGGATGCGGGGCGAGCAGTACTTC
>TRBV28|NA|TRBJ1-2|NA
CASSLVQNWDNYGYTF
TGTGCCAGCAGTTTAGTTCAGAATTGGGATAACTATGGCTACACCTTC
>TRBV7-2|TRBD1|TRBJ1-1|NA
CASSLGDREFSEAFF
TGTGCCAGCAGCTTAGGGGACAGGGAATTTAGTGAAGCTTTCTTT
>TRBV11-2|TRBD1|TRBJ2-7|once
CASSPPGTGCF
TGTGCCAGCAGCCCCCCCGGGACAGGTTGTTTC